These 5 T cell receptor beta chains were all obtained from the same sample, sequenced in a study of T-cell memory formation after mild COVID-19. A single record per CDR3 protein comes from TCRdb applying MiXCR to the 5' RACE reads. The sample lists 110,000 or so distinct CDR3 sequences; over 20% were seen once. What was sequenced was PBMCs or a T cell subset sorted from them (not recorded which). These receptors were collected from a man younger than 35 who had mild COVID-19 (a few samples of this study predate the infection). Cell type and time point are not known.

V gene TRBV6-5 combines with J gene TRBJ1-2; no clear D gene. Trimming shortened V by 5 bases and J by 0 bases, and 10 bases separated the two germline ends. This CDR3 is 14 amino acids long. In germline, CDR1 is MNHEY, CDR2 SVGAGI. The CDR3 here is CASSIGRANYGYTF. CDR3 sequence (DNA): TGTGCCAGCAGTATCGGGAGGGCTAACTATGGCTACACCTTC.

The chain uses TRBV30 and TRBJ1-1; D gene unclear. The CDR3 contains 13 residues. CDR1 and CDR2 from the germline V gene are GTSNPN and SVGIG (reference sequence). V was shortened by 6 bases and J by 5 bases, with 16 bases between the two germline ends. Here the CDR3 DNA reads TGTGCCTGCTTGGACTCGGAGAGGACTGAAGCTTTCTTT. This encodes CACLDSERTEAFF.

This clonotype was counted many times. The chain is built from TRBV7-2 and TRBJ1-2; a possible D gene is TRBD1 (5 bases). This CDR3 is built from 15 residues. In germline, CDR1 is SGHTA, CDR2 FQGNSA. V was shortened by 1 base and J by 3 bases, with 12 bases between the two germline ends. The CDR3 spells CASSLVGGVDYGYTF. As DNA, the CDR3 is TGTGCCAGCAGCTTAGTTGGGGGGGTGGACTATGGCTACACCTTC. The variable domain in full, completed from reference TRBV7-2 and TRBJ1-2, reads GAGVSQSPSNKVTEKGKDVELRCDPISGHTALYWYRQSLGQGLEFLIYFQGNSAPDKSGLPSDRFSAERTGGSVSTLTIQRTQQEDSAVYLCASSLVGGVDYGYTFGSGTRLTVV.

This rearrangement joins TRBV4-3 to TRBJ2-7; either TRBD1 or TRBD2 may fit D (7 bases each). The CDR3 covers 14 residues. Trimming took off 4 bases at V and 6 bases at J, with 16 bases between the two ends. Per the germline V gene, CDR1 is LGHNA and CDR2 is YSLEER. The CDR3 protein is CASSPQGGSGEQYF. CDR3 nucleotide sequence: TGCGCCAGCAGCCCGCAGGGGGGGTCTGGCGAGCAGTACTTC.

The rearrangement links TRBV12-3 or TRBV12-4 to TRBJ2-1, with unresolved D. V dropped 5 bases and J dropped 3 bases, with 14 bases sitting between them. This CDR3 is built from 15 residues. CDR3 nucleotide sequence: TGTGCCAGCAGTCCCCGAGGTGCTGACTACAATGAGCAGTTCTTC. Amino acid sequence: CASSPRGADYNEQFF.